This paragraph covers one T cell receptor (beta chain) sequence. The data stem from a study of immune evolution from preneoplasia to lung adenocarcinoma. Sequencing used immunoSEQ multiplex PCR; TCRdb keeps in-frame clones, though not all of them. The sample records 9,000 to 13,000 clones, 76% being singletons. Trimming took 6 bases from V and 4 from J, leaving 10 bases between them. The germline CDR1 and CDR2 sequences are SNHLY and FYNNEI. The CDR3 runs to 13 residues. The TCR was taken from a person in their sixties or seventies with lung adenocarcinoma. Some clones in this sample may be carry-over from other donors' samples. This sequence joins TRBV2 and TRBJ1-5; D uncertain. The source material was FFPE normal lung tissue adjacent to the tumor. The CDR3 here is CASSVDSNQPQHF. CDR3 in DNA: TGTGCCAGCAGCGTCGACTCGAATCAGCCCCAGCATTTT. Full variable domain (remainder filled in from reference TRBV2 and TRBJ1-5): EPEVTQTPSHQVTQMGQEVILRCVPISNHLYFYWYRQILGQKVEFLVSFYNNEISEKSEIFDDQFSVERPDGSNFTLKIRSTKLEDSAMYFCASSVDSNQPQHFGDGTRLSIL.